Each of the 25 T cell receptor beta chains below was sequenced from the same sample in a study of blood T cell repertoires in COVID-19. Some clones are missing from TCRdb's copy, which holds only in-frame ones; the method was immunoSEQ multiplex PCR. The sample consists of roughly 200,000 clones, roughly 84% of them appearing once. The specimen sequenced was peripheral blood. All receptors come from a man aged 50-59 years with COVID-19, enrolled during active disease.

In its sample, this clone was seen once. This chain uses TRBV21-1 with TRBJ1-5; the table gives TRBD1 as D, unverified against the DNA. TRBV21-1 is classified as a pseudogene. This CDR3 is 15 amino acids long. CDR3 sequence: CASSTYDSPPKPQHF. CDR3 DNA: TGTGCCAGCAGCACCTATGACAGTCCCCCGAAGCCCCAGCATTTT.

The chain joins TRBV9 to TRBJ1-2; D possibly corresponds to TRBD1 (6 bases). Germline V gene data show CDR1 as SGDLS and CDR2 as YYNGEE. With 5 bases removed from V and 1 base from J, the gap between germline ends came to 18 bases. CDR3 length: 16 amino acids. CDR3 in DNA: TGTGCCAGCAGTAAGGGGGTACAGAGTCATAACTATGGCTACACCTTC. This encodes CASSKGVQSHNYGYTF.

V is TRBV7-6 and J is TRBJ2-7, with D possibly matching TRBD1 (6 bases). Germline V gene sequence: CDR1 SGHVS, CDR2 FNYEAQ. This CDR3 spans 14 amino acids. The V and J ends lost 2 bases and 4 bases respectively, with 12 bases between them. CDR3 loop: CASSLRTVGYEQYF. The CDR3 DNA follows: TGTGCCAGCAGCTTAAGGACAGTAGGTTACGAGCAGTACTTC.

The chain recombines TRBV7-8 with TRBJ2-1, with 9 bases aligning to TRBD1. The V gene end was trimmed by 5 bases and the J gene end by 3 bases; junction bases not matched to a gene: 5. Germline assignment: CDR1 SGHVS and CDR2 FQNEAQ. CDR3 length: 15 residues. In DNA, the CDR3 is TGTGCCAGCAGCAGCGACAGGGGGGTCTACAATGAGCAGTTCTTC. As protein: CASSSDRGVYNEQFF.

In this sample, this clone turned up once. This chain links TRBV6-5 with TRBJ2-7, with 10 bases matching TRBD1. The CDR3 contains 15 residues. Per germline, CDR1 MNHEY and CDR2 SVGAGI. V trimming: 6 bases; J trimming: 0 bases; junction bases outside the gene matches: 5. CDR3 sequence: CASSGDRGFSYEQYF. In DNA form, the CDR3 reads TGTGCCAGCAGCGGGGACAGGGGATTCTCCTACGAGCAGTACTTC.

The chain links TRBV5-4 to TRBJ2-7; a weak D match, TRBD2 (6 bases). The V end lost 0 bases, the J end lost 4 bases, and 26 bases lay between the germline ends. The CDR3 is 19 amino acids. CDR1 is SGHNT, CDR2 YYREEE, per germline (reference sequence). The CDR3 here is CASSLGGLGRVAAGYEQYF. The CDR3 nucleotides are TGTGCCAGCAGCTTGGGTGGCCTTGGGCGGGTAGCGGCTGGATACGAGCAGTACTTC.

V is TRBV3-1 (or the pseudogene TRBV3-2) and J is TRBJ2-2, with D perhaps TRBD2 (5 bases). Trimming left V 1 base short and J 8 bases short, with 8 bases between. CDR1 is LGHDT and CDR2 is YNNKEL in the germline V gene (reference sequence). CDR3 length equals 13 residues. DNA for the CDR3: TGTGCCAGCAGCCAAGGACTACAGGGGGAGCTGTTTTTT. Protein sequence: CASSQGLQGELFF.

This sequence joins TRBV30 and TRBJ2-6; unclear D gene. This CDR3 spans 16 amino acids. V shed 0 bases and J shed 2 bases, with 11 bases lying between them. CDR1 is GTSNPN and CDR2 is SVGIG in the germline V gene (reference sequence). CDR3 protein: CAWSVPHSTGANVLTF. Here the CDR3 DNA reads TGTGCCTGGAGTGTACCCCACAGTACTGGGGCCAACGTCCTGACTTTC.

As concerns this clone: Relative to the germline gene, one junction end is altered; a read error may explain this. Here the CDR3 DNA reads TGTGCTAGCAGCCCTTTCGTAGCGGAATCCTACAATGAGCAGTTCTTC. It yields the protein CASSPFVAESYNEQFF. The V call is TRBV7-7, the J call TRBJ2-1; a weak D match, TRBD2 (6 bases). The CDR3 runs to 16 residues. The germline CDR1 and CDR2 sequences are SSHAT and FNYEAQ (reference sequence).

This chain uses TRBV28 with TRBJ2-5; TRBD1 matches at 9 bases. This CDR3 is built from 15 residues. V was clipped by 5 bases and J by 2 bases; unmatched bases: 6. Per the germline V gene, CDR1 is MDHEN and CDR2 is SYDVKM. CDR3 residues: CASSTGGNIQETQYF. The CDR3, as DNA: TGTGCCAGCAGTACAGGGGGCAATATACAAGAGACCCAGTACTTC.

This chain links TRBV30 with TRBJ1-2; tentatively, D is TRBD1 (6 bases). Looked up from germline, CDR1 is GTSNPN and CDR2 is SVGIG (reference sequence). This CDR3 spans 12 amino acids. Trimming pared 0 bases from V and 7 bases from J, leaving 9 bases between. This chain's CDR3 is CAWSVQGGGYTF. The CDR3 DNA sequence: TGTGCCTGGAGTGTACAAGGGGGTGGCTACACCTTC.

The chain joins TRBV18 to TRBJ1-2; 8 bases line up with TRBD1. The CDR3 extends over 15 amino acids. In germline, CDR1 is KGHSH, CDR2 LQKENI. Trimming at V came to 4 bases and at J to 0 bases, leaving 4 bases not matched to a gene. The CDR3 DNA sequence: TGTGCCAGCTCACAACAGGGGGTGACTAACTATGGCTACACCTTC. Amino acid sequence: CASSQQGVTNYGYTF.

This chain uses TRBV18 with TRBJ1-1; D gene ambiguous. Germline CDR1 reads KGHSH; CDR2 reads LQKENI. The CDR3 totals 15 residues. V lost 3 bases and J lost 2, with 13 bases in between. CDR3 residues: CASSPSWGDNTEAFF. The CDR3 nucleotides read TGTGCCAGCTCACCGTCCTGGGGAGACAACACTGAAGCTTTCTTT.

The rearrangement joins TRBV27 to TRBJ2-3; a weak D match, TRBD2 (6 bases). CDR3 length: 14 amino acids. In germline, CDR1 is MNHEY, CDR2 SMNVEV (reference sequence). Between the trimmed V and J ends, which lost 6 bases and 4 bases, there was a span of 14 bases. The CDR3 bases are TGTGCCAGCAGGATCTGGGGGGTCTCAGATACGCAGTATTTT. Amino acid sequence: CASRIWGVSDTQYF.

CDR3 in DNA: TGTGCCACCAGCAGGCCCTCTAGCGGGATGGAGGAGCAGTTCTTC. It encodes CATSRPSSGMEEQFF. The chain links TRBV15 to TRBJ2-1; 9 nucleotides match TRBD2. There are 15 residues in the CDR3. Trimming at V came to 3 bases and at J to 10 bases, leaving 10 bases not matched to a gene. The germline gives CDR1 LNHNV, CDR2 YYDKDF (reference sequence).

The V gene is TRBV11-2, the J gene TRBJ2-2; TRBD2 might be the D (5 bases). This CDR3 has 13 residues. Trimming removed 3 bases at V and 8 bases at J, with 10 bases between. CDR1 is SGHAT, CDR2 FQNNGV, per germline. The CDR3 loop is CASSFARGGELFF. CDR3 DNA: TGTGCCAGCAGCTTCGCTCGGGGAGGGGAGCTGTTTTTT.

This chain joins TRBV18 and TRBJ1-1, with D tentatively TRBD1 (6 bases). The germline V gene encodes CDR1 KGHSH and CDR2 LQKENI. The length of the CDR3 is 14 residues. V lost 2 bases and J lost 5, with 12 bases in between. The CDR3 DNA reads TGTGCCAGCTCACCAGCAGGGGTGGGGACTGAAGCTTTCTTT. Amino acids: CASSPAGVGTEAFF. The variable domain in full, completed from reference TRBV18 and TRBJ1-1, reads NAGVMQNPRHLVRRRGQEARLRCSPMKGHSHVYWYRQLPEEGLKFMVYLQKENIIDESGMPKERFSAEFPKEGPSILRIQQVVRGDSAAYFCASSPAGVGTEAFFGQGTRLTVV.

The chain couples TRBV6-5 to TRBJ2-3; D gene uncertain. This CDR3 has 13 residues. V lost 5 bases, J lost 3 bases, and 9 bases lay in between. Per germline, CDR1 MNHEY and CDR2 SVGAGI. The CDR3 coding sequence is TGTGCCAGCAGTAAGCGACCGACAGATACGCAGTATTTT. Translation gives CASSKRPTDTQYF.

The rearrangement uses TRBV12-3 or TRBV12-4 and TRBJ2-7, with a tentative D call TRBD1 (5 bases). With 7 bases removed from V and 7 bases from J, the gap between germline ends came to 17 bases. The CDR3 is 13 residues long. The CDR3 DNA follows: TGTGCCAGCAAGGGCGCACCCTCAGGGGAGCAGTACTTC. It specifies CASKGAPSGEQYF.

The gene calls are TRBV18 and TRBJ1-6, with D perhaps TRBD1 (6 bases). From germline, CDR1 is KGHSH and CDR2 LQKENI. The CDR3 sequence is 15 residues long. The ends were cut back, 1 base at V and 5 bases at J, with 9 bases in the middle. CDR3 nucleotides: TGTGCCAGCTCACCACAGACAGGCCATAATTCACCCCTCCACTTT. Its protein is CASSPQTGHNSPLHF.

This chain joins TRBV25-1 and TRBJ1-2; D is undetermined. The CDR3 has 12 residues. The germline V and J ends were trimmed by 6 bases and 8 bases, with 13 bases remaining between them. Germline V lookup: CDR1 MGHDK, CDR2 SYGVNS. The CDR3 bases are TGTGCCAGCAGATACGGGGAGGGCGGCTACACCTTC. It is translated as CASRYGEGGYTF.

The chain combines TRBV5-1 with TRBJ2-3; D is unclear. There are 14 residues in the CDR3. Germline CDR1 SGHRS, CDR2 YFSETQ. Between the trimmed V and J ends, which lost 0 bases and 4 bases, there was a span of 9 bases. This CDR3 reads CASSLAGISDTQYF. In DNA form, the CDR3 reads TGCGCCAGCAGCTTGGCCGGTATTTCAGATACGCAGTATTTT.

In its sample, this clone was seen once. The chain couples TRBV7-2 to TRBJ1-6; 7 nucleotides agree with TRBD1. Trimming removed 4 bases from V and 5 bases from J; junction bases left unmatched: 11. The CDR3 extends over 17 amino acids. Per the germline V gene, CDR1 is SGHTA and CDR2 is FQGNSA. CDR3 coding DNA: TGTGCCAGCAGCTCTGTTCCCGGGACAGTTAATAATTCACCCCTCCACTTT. This translates into CASSSVPGTVNNSPLHF.

This chain joins TRBV18 and TRBJ1-5; D unclear. Looked up from germline, CDR1 is KGHSH and CDR2 is LQKENI. The CDR3 is made up of 15 amino acids. V lost 2 bases and J lost 1, with 9 bases in between. The CDR3 here is CASSPSVSSNQPQHF. As DNA, the CDR3 is TGTGCCAGCTCACCATCGGTAAGCAGCAATCAGCCCCAGCATTTT.

V gene TRBV5-1 combines with J gene TRBJ2-7; 8 nucleotides match TRBD1. The CDR3 is made up of 14 amino acids. The trim removed 5 bases at V and 2 bases at J, leaving 6 bases unmatched. The germline CDR1 and CDR2 sequences are SGHRS and YFSETQ. CDR3 in amino acids: CASRERTGTYEQYF. CDR3 nucleotides: TGCGCCAGCAGGGAAAGGACAGGGACCTACGAGCAGTACTTC.